What follows describes a single T cell receptor (beta chain). Method: immunoSEQ multiplex PCR; TCRdb's copy keeps in-frame clones and lacks some. The sample includes 120,000 or so clones, over 75% of them seen just once. This CDR3 has 15 amino acids. The germline V gene has CDR1 MNHEY and CDR2 SVGEGT. Trimming cost V 5 bases and J 1 base; bases outside gene matches: 7. These data come from a study of T cell responses to AZD1222 COVID-19 vaccine. Sequenced material: peripheral blood, taken on day 0 of AZD1222 vaccination. This chain connects TRBV6-2 or TRBV6-3 to TRBJ1-1; 7 nucleotides line up with TRBD1. The TCR comes from an adult in good health. The CDR3 DNA follows: TGTGCCAGCAGTACACAGGGGTTGGGGAACACTGAAGCTTTCTTT. Its translation is CASSTQGLGNTEAFF.